The text below deals with one T cell receptor beta chain. Its specificity is unknown. The CDR3 spans 14 residues. Germline values: CDR1 MNHEY, CDR2 SVGAGI. Trimming stripped 10 bases from V and 3 bases from J, with 13 bases between. This record belongs to a study of T cell responses to AZD1222 COVID-19 vaccine. Study in general: Second-dose groups at about 4 or about 12 weeks were pooled.

Study-wide findings and caveats: Reports indicate that nearly half of spike-specific TCRs are directed at unmutated variant regions. Females outnumbered males among donors, who were mostly white British; clonal diversity was possibly underestimated. Dominant CD4 TCR responses targeted spike regions 160-218 and 743-854.

This table comes from immunoSEQ multiplex PCR, and its TCRdb copy is limited to in-frame clones, with some not included. The sample lists 90,000 to 100,000 clones, roughly nine tenths occurring once. The origin of this receptor is an adult in good health. The sample in question was peripheral blood, obtained on day 0 of AZD1222 vaccination. The chain joins TRBV6-5 to TRBJ1-6, with D unclear. The CDR3 DNA reads as TGTGCCACAAGCCGGGCCCACTATAATTCACCCCTCCACTTT. This gives the protein CATSRAHYNSPLHF.